The 17 T cell receptor beta chains below come from one sample, sequenced in a study of cytotoxic CD8 clonotypes in ibrutinib-treated CLL (dated by TCRdb to 2020 to 2022). Receptor libraries were prepared by the immunoSEQ multiplex PCR assay. What TCRdb holds here is the immuneACCESS table cut down to in-frame rearrangements. Part of the clones is not present; checked against another copy, under half of the missing clones reflect an unresolved V gene, and the others are unexplained. This sample is represented by about 140,000 clones; 80% of them were singletons. In total, the top ten clones hold around 7.6% of the sample. The source material was PBMCs, sampled after 36 months of ibrutinib treatment. The receptors here all came from a human donor with chronic lymphocytic leukemia.

The chain uses TRBV19 and TRBJ1-2; D is ambiguous. Germline-derived CDR1 and CDR2 are LNHDA and SQIVND (reference sequence). V was clipped by 3 bases and J by 5 bases, with 7 bases between them. This CDR3 is built from 12 residues. CDR3 sequence reads: CASSMWQYGYTF. DNA of the CDR3: TGTGCCAGTAGTATGTGGCAGTATGGCTACACCTTC.

This clone was detected a few times. The chain uses TRBV7-9 and TRBJ1-5; D might be TRBD1 (5 bases). The length of the CDR3 is 12 residues. Germline V gene lookup returns CDR1 SEHNR and CDR2 FQNEAQ (reference sequence). V was pared by 7 bases and J by 10 bases, with 14 bases between. The CDR3 here is CASNVRDAPQHF. CDR3 DNA sequence: TGTGCCAGCAACGTCCGGGACGCCCCCCAGCATTTT. The full variable domain, in which reference TRBV7-9 and TRBJ1-5 provide the parts outside the CDR3, is DTGVSQNPRHKITKRGQNVTFRCDPISEHNRLYWYRQTLGQGPEFLTYFQNEAQLEKSRLLSDRFSAERPKGSFSTLEIQRTEQGDSAMYLCASNVRDAPQHFGDGTRLSIL.

J is TRBJ1-2 and V is TRBV7-9; a weak D match, TRBD1 (6 bases). CDR1 and CDR2 from the germline V gene are SEHNR and FQNEAQ (reference sequence). The ends were cut back, 5 bases at V and 7 bases at J, with 17 bases in the middle. This CDR3 is built from 14 residues. The CDR3 loop reads CASSPPWGAIGYTF. The CDR3 nucleotides are TGTGCCAGCAGCCCACCGTGGGGGGCGATTGGCTACACCTTC.

J is TRBJ1-1 and V is TRBV6-5, with 8 bases identical to TRBD1. Trimming at V came to 5 bases and at J to 0 bases, leaving 5 bases not matched to a gene. From germline, CDR1 is MNHEY and CDR2 SVGAGI. The CDR3 runs 15 residues. The CDR3 reads CASSVTGDMNTEAFF. In DNA form, the CDR3 reads TGTGCCAGCAGTGTGACAGGGGACATGAACACTGAAGCTTTCTTT.

The CDR3 region is CASSRTSGGAWETQYF. CDR3 nucleotides: TGCGCCAGCAGCCGGACTAGCGGGGGGGCTTGGGAGACCCAGTACTTC. The chain employs TRBV4-1 and TRBJ2-5, with TRBD2 matching 15 bases. V was pared by 4 bases and J by 5 bases, with 5 bases of the junction left unmatched. The CDR3 consists of 16 residues. Per the germline V gene, CDR1 is MGHRA and CDR2 is YSYEKL.

This chain links TRBV19 with TRBJ1-2, with TRBD1 identical over 10 bases. The V gene end was trimmed by 5 bases and the J gene end by 6 bases; junction bases not matched to a gene: 9. The CDR3 contains 15 residues. CDR1 is LNHDA and CDR2 is SQIVND in the germline V gene (reference sequence). This CDR3 is CASSYKRQGADGYTF. Here the CDR3 DNA reads TGTGCCAGTAGTTATAAAAGACAGGGGGCGGATGGCTACACCTTC.

The chain has TRBV14 and TRBJ2-7; D gene unclear. The V end was cut by 4 bases, the J end by 2 bases, with 15 bases between. CDR3 length equals 15 residues. Germline CDR1 is SGHDN and CDR2 is FVKESK. The CDR3, as DNA: TGTGCCAGCAGCCTAGGCCCAGTTCCCCCCTACGAGCAGTACTTC. As protein: CASSLGPVPPYEQYF.

The V and J genes are TRBV6-6 and TRBJ1-5; D is unclear. CDR1 and CDR2 (germline): MNHNY, SVGAGI (reference sequence). V lost 7 bases and J 6 bases, leaving 16 bases between the germline ends. CDR3 length: 14 amino acids. CDR3 DNA: TGTGCCAGCAAGGGTCAAGGGCTGTTTCAGCCCCAGCATTTT. Protein product: CASKGQGLFQPQHF.

This sequence joins TRBV6-5 and TRBJ1-6; TRBD1 agrees at 8 bases. The CDR3 is 15 residues long. Germline V gives CDR1 MNHEY, CDR2 SVGAGI. Trimming took 5 bases from V and 6 from J; bases not matched to a gene: 6. CDR3 in DNA: TGTGCCAGCAGTAGACTGGACAGGGCTAATTCACCCCTCCACTTT. It translates to CASSRLDRANSPLHF.

J is TRBJ2-2 and V is TRBV5-1, with 7 bases matching TRBD1. There are 14 residues in the CDR3. Looked up from germline, CDR1 is SGHRS and CDR2 is YFSETQ. J was trimmed by 5 bases and V by 4 bases; bases with no gene match: 5. DNA of the CDR3: TGCGCCAGCAGCATAGGGGGCAATACCGGGGAGCTGTTTTTT. Its translation is CASSIGGNTGELFF.

V and J are TRBV28 and TRBJ2-3, with 9 bases fitting TRBD2. The germline CDR1 and CDR2 sequences are MDHEN and SYDVKM. V lost 6 bases and J lost 5; bases outside the gene matches: 15. The CDR3 has 17 amino acids. This chain's CDR3 is CASSNPPGLALRDTQYF. CDR3 nucleotide sequence: TGTGCCAGCAGCAACCCACCGGGACTAGCACTCCGAGATACGCAGTATTTT. The full variable domain, in which reference TRBV28 and TRBJ2-3 provide the parts outside the CDR3, is DVKVTQSSRYLVKRTGEKVFLECVQDMDHENMFWYRQDPGLGLRLIYFSYDVKMKEKGDIPEGYSVSREKKERFSLILESASTNQTSMYLCASSNPPGLALRDTQYFGPGTRLTVL.

The genes are TRBV2 and TRBJ2-1, with 10 nucleotides matching TRBD1. Per germline, CDR1 SNHLY and CDR2 FYNNEI. The CDR3 has 15 amino acids. With V trimmed by 6 bases and J by 5 bases, 7 bases remained unmatched. Here the CDR3 reads CASSAGQGMHNEQFF. In DNA, the CDR3 is TGTGCCAGCAGCGCGGGACAGGGGATGCACAATGAGCAGTTCTTC.

This sequence joins TRBV30 and TRBJ2-2; the D is unclear. This CDR3 is 15 amino acids long. Germline V gives CDR1 GTSNPN, CDR2 SVGIG (reference sequence). V lost 2 bases and J 6 bases, leaving 16 bases between the germline ends. CDR3 region: CAWSPKIWAPGELFF. As DNA, the CDR3 is TGTGCCTGGAGTCCCAAGATATGGGCCCCCGGGGAGCTGTTTTTT.

The CDR3: CASSQGGGVYGYTF. DNA of the CDR3: TGTGCCAGCAGCCAGGGAGGGGGCGTCTATGGCTACACCTTC. J is TRBJ1-2 and V is TRBV27; TRBD1 matches at 7 bases. Germline values: CDR1 MNHEY, CDR2 SMNVEV (reference sequence). Trimming cost V 6 bases and J 4 bases; bases outside gene matches: 8. The CDR3 contains 14 residues.

The chain joins TRBV7-3 to TRBJ2-5, with unresolved D. This CDR3 comprises 15 residues. Germline V gene sequence: CDR1 SGHTA, CDR2 FQGTGA. The ends were cut back, 3 bases at V and 1 base at J, with 12 bases in the middle. The CDR3 DNA follows: TGTGCCAGCAGCTTTAGACCGTCGACCCAAGAGACCCAGTACTTC. This translates into CASSFRPSTQETQYF.

This clone was detected only a few times. The J gene is TRBJ2-7, the V gene TRBV29-1, with D possibly being TRBD2 (6 bases). The germline V gene encodes CDR1 SQVTM and CDR2 ANQGSEA. V dropped 5 bases and J dropped 6 bases, with 20 bases sitting between them. The CDR3 has 14 residues. CDR3 sequence: CSVSPIAVFGEQYF. CDR3 sequence (DNA): TGCAGCGTTTCTCCCATAGCGGTATTCGGCGAGCAGTACTTC.

This rearrangement joins TRBV6-6 to TRBJ2-5, with D tentatively TRBD1 (5 bases). Germline V CDR1 and CDR2: MNHNY, SVGAGI (reference sequence). This CDR3 is built from 12 residues. The ends were cut back, 6 bases at V and 2 bases at J, with 7 bases in the middle. CDR3 loop: CASSRDQETQYF. The CDR3 region has the DNA TGTGCCAGCAGCAGGGATCAAGAGACCCAGTACTTC.